This note documents a single T cell receptor (beta chain) sequence. In its sample, this clonotype was seen many times. No antigen is known for it. Base quality data are lacking; no much larger clone is found one base away. Reading the label with the study, this specimen's time point is: newly diagnosed GD, antithyroid drugs for less than 3 months. RNA was extracted from PBMCs in TRIzol for both TCR sequencing and RNA sequencing. The diagnosis of Graves' disease was made according to American Thyroid Association guidelines. The patients came from an endocrinology department in Xi'an, China. Each patient gave 8.5 to 9.5 milliliters of peripheral blood, collected in an EDTA anticoagulant tube. Ficoll Paque Plus density gradient separation was used to isolate PBMCs, and no further T cell sorting was performed. An Agilent 2100 Bioanalyzer and agarose gel were used to check RNA quality, and a NanoDrop 2000 was used to measure RNA concentration.

The source of the sample is a study of regulatory T cells in long-lasting Graves disease (dated by TCRdb to the early 2020s). With respect to the entire study: Patients with newly diagnosed Graves' disease had been on antithyroid drugs for under 3 months. A total of 35 or so samples underwent TCR sequencing: roughly 13 from persistent and about 20 from newly diagnosed Graves' disease patients. The study was registered as a clinical trial and conducted in China. Persistent Graves' disease patients were compared with newly diagnosed Graves' disease patients by peripheral blood TCR sequencing and RNA sequencing. Study-wide findings and limitations: Preferential use of TRBV28, TRBJ1-2 and TRBJ2-5 was observed in persistent disease, whereas TRBV20-1 and TRBJ2-1 were favored in newly diagnosed disease. A larger number of public clonotypes was shared among persistent patients (approximately 3,000) than among newly diagnosed patients (about 990). Lower TCR Shannon entropy and fewer highly expanded clones were observed in persistent Graves' disease patients than in newly diagnosed patients, which suggested clonal expansion. Only the TCR beta chain was sequenced and analyzed. The study examined only peripheral blood because the primary lesion, thyroid tissue, could not be accessed. As a limitation, the authors acknowledged that the small sample size may reduce accuracy.

V gives up 0 bases and J gives up 7 bases, and the segment between their germline ends measures 8 bases. CDR1 and CDR2, looked up from the germline V gene, are SGHNT and YENEEA. The CDR3 numbers 13 residues from cysteine through phenylalanine. Just CDR3 DNA is preserved here, 39 bases in frame from base 1. Library preparation used multiplex PCR. TCRdb lists the instrument as Illumina HiSeq 4000. To build TCR beta libraries, CDR3 regions were amplified by Arm-PCR using iRepertoire HTBI primers. Before sequencing, the PCR products underwent gel purification. The published analysis was carried out like this. Across samples, 60 to 80 TRBV and 15 or so TRBJ segments were identified and used for gene usage analysis of CDR3 amino acid clonotypes. COPE and FqMerger were used to merge the filtered high-quality paired reads into contigs. BLAST was used to align contigs to IMGT TRBV, TRBD and TRBJ reference genes, with CDR3 defined following IMGT. Any clonotype with a frequency above 0.1% was counted as a highly expanded clone. Repertoire diversity was measured by Shannon entropy, and V-J evenness by the Gini coefficient. A clonotype found in more than one individual was treated as public. The public reads were run again by TCRdb, first through fastp at Q25 and then through MiXCR, and only productive beta chains were kept. A single entry per CDR3 protein holds the most common genes and DNA from its merged rows. TCRdb's processing, not the study's, gives the V and J calls here. The table for this sample lists about 400,000 distinct CDR3 sequences; 15% of them were counted only once. The top ten hold approximately 7.8% of the sample.

These data also featured in a second study, about T cells in Graves' hyperthyroidism and ophthalmopathy. Per the second study: Stable Graves' hyperthyroidism was defined as the absence of progression to ophthalmopathy over 18 months of follow-up. The hyperthyroidism patients were between 18 and 65 years old and newly diagnosed, with a disease duration of less than 2 months. Exclusion was applied to patients with uncontrolled infections, other autoimmune diseases, pregnancy or lactation. Diagnoses were established on the basis of clinical symptoms, serum thyroxine and TRAb, thyroid ultrasound, and orbital computed tomography. The first round of RT-PCR for the TCR CDR3 was performed with the HTBI primer set and the Qiagen OneStep RT-PCR kit. Most expanded thyroid clonotypes (frequency above 0.001) were also detected in blood, suggesting blood repertoires may reflect thyroid immune responses. A model built on a 13 V-J signature distinguished ophthalmopathy from stable hyperthyroidism, reaching over 85% sensitivity and 81.08% specificity in cross-validation and 80%/75% in testing. In validation, progression to ophthalmopathy was predicted by the model with 70.59% sensitivity and nearly 75% specificity, a median of roughly 6 months before onset. To identify distinguishing TCR V-J signatures, a discovery cohort of some 100 patients was used, comprising under 45 with Graves' ophthalmopathy and some 60 with stable Graves' hyperthyroidism. Prospective prediction of ophthalmopathy was tested in an independent validation cohort of 18 hyperthyroidism patients and 17 patients who later progressed to ophthalmopathy. The roughly 90 discovery patients were divided at random into training and test sets in a 7:3 ratio. Thyroid tissue and blood T-cell repertoires from about 6 Graves' hyperthyroidism patients were also compared in the study. Following sampling, methimazole starting at 30 mg daily was given to hyperthyroidism patients, and high-dose intravenous methylprednisolone was given to ophthalmopathy patients. Libraries were constructed in a second round of multiplex PCR, after which size selection and purification were performed. Libraries were sequenced paired-end with 100 bp reads on an Illumina HiSeq2000. Raw data were processed with SOAPnuke, discarding reads with adapters, uncalled bases, mean Phred below 15, or no exact constant-primer or identifier match. COPE v1.2.5 was used to merge high-quality paired reads, and clonotypes were defined as unique nucleotide sequences. Clonotypes were aligned to IMGT TRBV, TRBD and TRBJ reference segments using MiTCR v1.1. Analysis was restricted to V-J combinations with a frequency above 0.0001, which covered approximately 99% of repertoires. A TCS score was defined as the ratio between F50 (clonal expansion) and ExV (chaos), using BLOSUM62-based TCRdist between CDR3 peptides within each V-J. Welch's t-statistics and random forest reduced around 510 V-J features to some 14, which were used in a naive Bayes classifier (R e1071). No statistical method was used to fix the sample size in advance, and group allocation was not hidden from the investigators. TCR Vbeta CDR3 sequencing of 130 to 150 peripheral blood samples (over 40 ophthalmopathy, 75 or so hyperthyroidism and approximately 17 progressor patients) is reported in the paper.

The chain employs TRBV11-3 and TRBJ2-3; no D segment can be confidently identified. The TCR sequence derives from a woman in her forties with Graves disease. Donor details come from another sample of the same person, matched by shared clones. Sample: peripheral blood mononuclear cells (PBMCs), taken at new diagnosis, from a patient treated with antithyroid drugs. The base sequence is TGTGCCAGCAGCTTAGAGGCCTACCATACGCAGTATTTT. This codes for CASSLEAYHTQYF.